The source of this T cell receptor beta chain is a study of early T cells in non-severe SARS-CoV-2 infection. Study context: The input, bulk RNA from unsorted whole blood, was sequenced, and chains were unpaired.

Overall study findings and caveats: VDJdb matches were skewed toward anti-spike CD8 T cell responses.

Regarding this clonotype: Its antigen is unknown.

Researchers tagged individual cDNA molecules with unique molecular identifiers. TCRdb called the 5' RACE reads again in MiXCR, with one record for every CDR3 protein. The sample has about 21,000 distinct CDR3 sequences; more than 5% are singletons. This sequence was found in an adult who was a healthcare worker with PCR-confirmed SARS-CoV-2 infection or an uninfected control (not recorded which). Sample: whole blood, taken at baseline.

Written as DNA, the CDR3 is TGTGCCAGCAGTGACAATTCAGGGGACAATGAGCAGTTCTTC. Encoded protein: CASSDNSGDNEQFF. The V call is TRBV6-4, the J call TRBJ2-1, with D possibly TRBD1 on 6 matching bases. V lost 2 bases and J lost 5, with 10 bases in between. This CDR3 is 14 amino acids long. Germline V gives CDR1 MRHNA, CDR2 SNTAGT.